The next 25 T cell receptor beta chains were all read from a single sample in a study of graft-versus-host responses after intestinal transplantation. Here immunoSEQ multiplex PCR was the method, and the copy in TCRdb shows in-frame clones only, minus some. The repertoire holds roughly 97,000 clones, with 75% to 95% as singletons. Their antigens are not known. Here the sequenced sample was unstimulated CD4+ T cells sorted from spleen or lymph node cells, taken before transplant. The source is a human donor who was the organ donor for an intestinal transplant.

This chain joins TRBV20-1 and TRBJ2-7; D is perhaps TRBD1 (5 bases). V was cut by 3 bases and J by 2 bases, with 5 bases left in between. Germline CDR1 reads DFQATT; CDR2 reads SNEGSKA (reference sequence). CDR3 size: 11 residues. CDR3 amino acids: CSARDTYEQYF. The CDR3 region has the DNA TGCAGTGCTAGGGACACCTACGAGCAGTACTTC.

J is TRBJ2-1 and V is TRBV6-6, with 7 bases matching TRBD2. The CDR3 contains 16 residues. The trim removed 6 bases at V and 3 bases at J, leaving 11 bases unmatched. Germline CDR1 reads MNHNY; CDR2 reads SVGAGI (reference sequence). The CDR3 sequence is CASRPGGRHVYNEQFF. The CDR3 DNA is TGTGCCAGCAGACCCGGGGGGAGGCACGTCTACAATGAGCAGTTCTTC.

This clone was counted a single time. The chain recombines TRBV11-2 with TRBJ2-2; TRBD2 agrees at 8 bases. Germline-derived CDR1 and CDR2 are SGHAT and FQNNGV. The V gene end was trimmed by 0 bases and the J gene end by 5 bases; junction bases not matched to a gene: 5. The CDR3 has 16 residues. The CDR3 DNA reads as TGTGCCAGCAGCTTAGAGTGGGCTAGCGGGACCGGGGAGCTGTTTTTT. Protein: CASSLEWASGTGELFF. Full variable domain (rest looked up from reference TRBV11-2 and TRBJ2-2): EAGVAQSPRYKIIEKRQSVAFWCNPISGHATLYWYQQILGQGPKLLIQFQNNGVVDDSQLPKDRFSAERLKGVDSTLKIQPAKLEDSAVYLCASSLEWASGTGELFFGEGSRLTVL.

This chain links TRBV5-1 with TRBJ1-2, with D possibly matching TRBD1 (5 bases). CDR1 is SGHRS and CDR2 is YFSETQ in the germline V gene. Between the trimmed V and J ends, which lost 4 bases and 4 bases, there was a span of 5 bases. The CDR3 covers 11 residues. For the CDR3, the DNA is TGCGCCAGCAGCCAGGGCTATGGCTACACCTTC. Amino acid sequence: CASSQGYGYTF.

The chain links TRBV4-2 to TRBJ1-1, with D perhaps TRBD1 (5 bases). The V end lost 8 bases, the J end lost 6 bases, and 13 bases lay between the germline ends. Germline V gene sequence: CDR1 LGHNA, CDR2 YNFKEQ. The length of the CDR3 is 12 residues. CDR3 nucleotide sequence: TGTGCCAGCTTAAAGCAGGGTGCTGAAGCTTTCTTT. Its protein is CASLKQGAEAFF.

The chain carries TRBV7-9 and TRBJ2-1; 9 nucleotides align to TRBD2. The CDR3 spans 15 residues. Germline CDR1 reads SEHNR; CDR2 reads FQNEAQ (reference sequence). V gave up 2 bases and J gave up 8 bases; unmatched junction bases: 7. CDR3 nucleotides: TGTGCCAGCAGCTTAACGGGACTAGCATTGGATGAGCAGTTCTTC. Translated, it gives CASSLTGLALDEQFF.

The CDR3 DNA follows: TGTGCCAGCAGTTCGGTGAGACTATCTTCCGAGCAGTACTTC. It codes for CASSSVRLSSEQYF. The V call is TRBV6-6, the J call TRBJ2-7; D is perhaps TRBD2 (5 bases). This CDR3 is built from 14 residues. V was cut by 4 bases and J by 6 bases, with 16 bases left in between. CDR1 MNHNY and CDR2 SVGAGI come from the germline V gene (reference sequence).

The chain uses TRBV2 and TRBJ1-5, with D possibly matching TRBD1 (5 bases). The V and J ends lost 4 bases and 6 bases respectively, with 16 bases between them. The CDR3 length is 15 residues. Germline CDR1 SNHLY, CDR2 FYNNEI. The CDR3 reads CASSGQRQGSQPQHF. For the CDR3, the DNA is TGTGCCAGCAGTGGGCAACGTCAGGGTTCTCAGCCCCAGCATTTT.

This rearrangement joins TRBV6-6 to TRBJ1-5; 9 bases agree with TRBD1. Germline V gene lookup returns CDR1 MNHNY and CDR2 SVGAGI (reference sequence). CDR3 length: 14 amino acids. Trimming took 5 bases from V and 9 from J; bases not matched to a gene: 8. In DNA form, the CDR3 reads TGTGCCAGCAGTCACAGGGGGCGGAGGTGGCCCCAGCATTTT. As protein: CASSHRGRRWPQHF.

V gene TRBV28 combines with J gene TRBJ2-7; 13 positions match TRBD2. The CDR3 has 15 amino acids. J lost 5 bases, V lost 6 bases, and 7 bases had no gene match. The germline gives CDR1 MDHEN, CDR2 SYDVKM. The CDR3 sequence: CASSPRLAGGHEQYF. CDR3 nucleotides: TGTGCCAGCAGCCCTAGACTAGCGGGGGGACACGAGCAGTACTTC. The full variable domain, its missing parts supplied by reference TRBV28 and TRBJ2-7, is DVKVTQSSRYLVKRTGEKVFLECVQDMDHENMFWYRQDPGLGLRLIYFSYDVKMKEKGDIPEGYSVSREKKERFSLILESASTNQTSMYLCASSPRLAGGHEQYFGPGTRLTVT.

The J gene is TRBJ2-3, the V gene TRBV4-1, with 9 bases fitting TRBD1. Germline CDR1 is MGHRA and CDR2 is YSYEKL. Losses at the gene ends were 1 base for V and 2 bases for J; bases not matched to a gene: 1. The CDR3 sequence is 15 residues long. CDR3 bases: TGCGCCAGCAGCCAAGGGACAGGGGCCACAGATACGCAGTATTTT. Protein sequence: CASSQGTGATDTQYF.

The chain joins TRBV9 to TRBJ1-3; 7 bases agree with TRBD1. Germline V gene data show CDR1 as SGDLS and CDR2 as YYNGEE. This CDR3 is 15 amino acids long. J lost 4 bases, V lost 5 bases, and 9 bases had no gene match. The CDR3 here is CASSSNRGVGNTIYF. DNA of the CDR3: TGTGCCAGCAGTTCAAACAGGGGAGTCGGAAACACCATATATTTT.

This chain links TRBV19 with TRBJ1-2, with D possibly being TRBD1 (6 bases). V was trimmed by 7 bases and J by 8 bases, leaving 20 bases between them. This CDR3 has 14 amino acids. The germline V gene has CDR1 LNHDA and CDR2 SQIVND (reference sequence). CDR3 sequence (DNA): TGTGCCAGTACGGTGGGCAGGGGCATCGGCGGCTACACCTTC. Translated, it gives CASTVGRGIGGYTF.

The chain employs TRBV6-6 and TRBJ1-1, with D perhaps matching TRBD1 (6 bases). Trimming shortened V by 4 bases and J by 2 bases, and 17 bases separated the two germline ends. The germline V gene has CDR1 MNHNY and CDR2 SVGAGI (reference sequence). The CDR3 is 16 amino acids. This CDR3 reads CASSLGHRWENTEAFF. The CDR3 DNA follows: TGTGCCAGCAGTTTGGGACACCGCTGGGAAAACACTGAAGCTTTCTTT.

The rearrangement links TRBV5-1 to TRBJ1-4, with a tentative D call TRBD1 (6 bases). Trimming took 0 bases from V and 0 from J, leaving 18 bases between them. This CDR3 is 19 amino acids long. Germline V gene sequence: CDR1 SGHRS, CDR2 YFSETQ. The CDR3 region is CASSLAGRLGAATNEKLFF. The CDR3 DNA follows: TGCGCCAGCAGCTTGGCGGGCAGGTTGGGGGCTGCAACTAATGAAAAACTGTTTTTT.

V is TRBV7-7 and J is TRBJ1-1; D is uncertain. The CDR3 contains 15 residues. V was clipped by 3 bases and J by 1 base, with 12 bases between them. Germline CDR1 reads SSHAT; CDR2 reads FNYEAQ (reference sequence). CDR3 DNA sequence: TGTGCCAGCAGCTTCGGGAGGGCCCAGAACACTGAAGCTTTCTTT. It specifies CASSFGRAQNTEAFF.

V is TRBV6-5 and J is TRBJ1-5, with D unresolved. This CDR3 comprises 13 residues. Germline CDR1 MNHEY, CDR2 SVGAGI. The V gene lost 6 bases and the J gene lost 4 bases, with 10 bases spanning the gap. CDR3 sequence: CASSRHVNQPQHF. As DNA, the CDR3 is TGTGCCAGCAGCAGACACGTAAATCAGCCCCAGCATTTT.

The chain recombines TRBV7-3 with TRBJ2-6, with 10 bases fitting TRBD1. The germline gives CDR1 SGHTA, CDR2 FQGTGA. The CDR3 extends over 18 amino acids. The V and J ends lost 5 bases and 3 bases, in that order; junction bases with no gene match: 10. The CDR3 sequence is CASSPRDRGPLGANVLTF. The CDR3 DNA is TGTGCCAGCAGCCCCCGGGACAGGGGCCCACTTGGGGCCAACGTCCTGACTTTC.

The J gene is TRBJ2-3, the V gene TRBV27; a weak D match, TRBD1 (5 bases). Looked up from germline, CDR1 is MNHEY and CDR2 is SMNVEV (reference sequence). Trimming took 2 bases from V and 2 from J, leaving 11 bases between them. This CDR3 spans 15 amino acids. CDR3 sequence (DNA): TGTGCCAGCAGTTTAGGTGGGGCGTACACAGATACGCAGTATTTT. Its protein product is CASSLGGAYTDTQYF.

About this clone itself: This same CDR3 is encoded by further DNA sequences in the sample. The CDR3 nucleotides are TGTGCCAGCAGCCGAGACAGGGCGAATTCACCCCTCCACTTT. This sequence encodes CASSRDRANSPLHF. This rearrangement joins TRBV7-6 to TRBJ1-6, with 7 nucleotides matching TRBD1. The V segment lost 5 bases and the J segment 7 bases; nucleotides outside the gene matches: 5. Germline V gene sequence: CDR1 SGHVS, CDR2 FNYEAQ. The CDR3 extends over 14 amino acids.

This chain uses TRBV6-1 with TRBJ2-1; the D gene is possibly TRBD2 (6 bases). The V end lost 4 bases, the J end lost 2 bases, and 12 bases lay between the germline ends. There are 15 residues in the CDR3. CDR1 MNHNS and CDR2 SASEGT come from the germline V gene. The CDR3 loop is CASSGGVRTYNEQFF. CDR3 DNA sequence: TGTGCCAGCAGTGGGGGGGTAAGAACCTACAATGAGCAGTTCTTC.

The chain carries TRBV29-1 and TRBJ1-1; D unresolved. V was cut by 3 bases and J by 1 base, with 12 bases left in between. The CDR3 has 14 residues. CDR1 SQVTM and CDR2 ANQGSEA come from the germline V gene. Here the CDR3 DNA reads TGCAGCGTTGATATCGAGGAACAGAACACTGAAGCTTTCTTT. Amino acid sequence: CSVDIEEQNTEAFF.

V gene TRBV6-1 combines with J gene TRBJ1-5; perhaps TRBD1 as D (5 bases). V gave up 8 bases and J gave up 2 bases, with 19 bases separating them. Germline CDR1 and CDR2: MNHNS and SASEGT. The CDR3 loop spans 16 amino acids. CDR3 bases: TGTGCCAGCTGTGCTGCGACAGCGTCGGGCAATCAGCCCCAGCATTTT. Protein sequence: CASCAATASGNQPQHF.

This clone was detected once. The gene calls are TRBV5-1 and TRBJ2-3, with TRBD2 identical over 9 bases. V shed 1 base, J shed 7 bases, and the junction held 10 bases outside the gene matches. Germline CDR1 and CDR2: SGHRS and YFSETQ. The CDR3 is made up of 16 amino acids. The CDR3 sequence is CASSLRSGGFENTQYF. DNA for the CDR3: TGCGCCAGCAGCTTGAGGAGCGGGGGGTTTGAGAATACGCAGTATTTT.

The rearrangement uses TRBV11-3 and TRBJ2-2; D call uncertain. CDR1 and CDR2 from the germline V gene are SGHNT and YENEEA. This CDR3 is 14 amino acids long. Trimming took 0 bases from V and 5 from J, leaving 7 bases between them. CDR3: CASSLEGRTGELFF. DNA of the CDR3: TGTGCCAGCAGCTTAGAGGGCCGGACCGGGGAGCTGTTTTTT. Complete variable domain (other parts from reference TRBV11-3 and TRBJ2-2): EAGVVQSPRYKIIEKKQPVAFWCNPISGHNTLYWYLQNLGQGPELLIRYENEEAVDDSQLPKDRFSAERLKGVDSTLKIQPAELGDSAVYLCASSLEGRTGELFFGEGSRLTVL.